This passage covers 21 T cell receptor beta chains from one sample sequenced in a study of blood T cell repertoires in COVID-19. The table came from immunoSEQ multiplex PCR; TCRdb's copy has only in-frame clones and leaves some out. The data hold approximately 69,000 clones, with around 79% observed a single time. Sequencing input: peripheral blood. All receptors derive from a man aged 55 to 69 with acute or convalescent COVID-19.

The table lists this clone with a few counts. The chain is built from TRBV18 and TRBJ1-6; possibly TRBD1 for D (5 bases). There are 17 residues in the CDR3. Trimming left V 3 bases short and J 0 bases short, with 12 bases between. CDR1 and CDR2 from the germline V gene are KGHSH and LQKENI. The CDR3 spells CASSPGPLSSYNSPLHF. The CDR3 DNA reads TGTGCCAGCTCACCGGGGCCTTTAAGCTCCTATAATTCACCCCTCCACTTT.

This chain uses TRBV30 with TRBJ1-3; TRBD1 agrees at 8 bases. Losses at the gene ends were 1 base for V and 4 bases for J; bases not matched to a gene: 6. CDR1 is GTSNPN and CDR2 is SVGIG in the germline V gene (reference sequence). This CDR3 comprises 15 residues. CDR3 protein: CAWSGQGIMGNTIYF. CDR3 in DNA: TGTGCCTGGAGTGGACAGGGGATAATGGGAAACACCATATATTTT. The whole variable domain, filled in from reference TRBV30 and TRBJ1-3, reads SQTIHQWPATLVQPVGSPLSLECTVEGTSNPNLYWYRQAAGRGLQLLFYSVGIGQISSEVPQNLSASRPQDRQFILSSKKLLLSDSGFYLCAWSGQGIMGNTIYFGEGSWLTVV.

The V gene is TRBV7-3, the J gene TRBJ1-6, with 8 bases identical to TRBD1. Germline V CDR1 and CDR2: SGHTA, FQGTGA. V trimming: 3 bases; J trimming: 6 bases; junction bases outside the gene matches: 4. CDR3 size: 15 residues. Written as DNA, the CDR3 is TGTGCCAGCAGCTTGGACAGGGCAACTAATTCACCCCTCCACTTT. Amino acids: CASSLDRATNSPLHF.

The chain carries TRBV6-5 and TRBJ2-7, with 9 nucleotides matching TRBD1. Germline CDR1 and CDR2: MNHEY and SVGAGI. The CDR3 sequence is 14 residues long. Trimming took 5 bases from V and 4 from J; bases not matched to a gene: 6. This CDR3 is CASSPRDRVYEQYV. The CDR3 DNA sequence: TGTGCCAGCAGTCCCCGGGACAGGGTTTACGAGCAGTACGTC.

The CDR3 loop is CAWKGASSYEQYF. The CDR3 coding sequence is TGTGCCTGGAAAGGGGCGAGCTCCTACGAGCAGTACTTC. V usage is TRBV30 and J usage is TRBJ2-7, with D perhaps TRBD1 (5 bases). The germline V gene has CDR1 GTSNPN and CDR2 SVGIG (reference sequence). CDR3 length: 13 amino acids. With 4 bases removed from V and 0 bases from J, the gap between germline ends came to 10 bases.

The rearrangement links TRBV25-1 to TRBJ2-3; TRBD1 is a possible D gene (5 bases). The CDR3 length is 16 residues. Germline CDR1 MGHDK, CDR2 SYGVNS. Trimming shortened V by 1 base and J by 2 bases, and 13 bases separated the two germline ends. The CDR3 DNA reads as TGTGCCAGCAGTGAATTTTTAGGGGCTCACACAGATACGCAGTATTTT. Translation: CASSEFLGAHTDTQYF.

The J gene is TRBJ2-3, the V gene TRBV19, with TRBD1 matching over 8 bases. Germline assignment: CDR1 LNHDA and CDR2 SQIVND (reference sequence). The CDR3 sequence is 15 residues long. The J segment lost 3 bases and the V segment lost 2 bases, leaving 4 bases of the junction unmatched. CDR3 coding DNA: TGTGCCAGTAGTATAAATCAGGGGGCGACAGATACGCAGTATTTT. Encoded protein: CASSINQGATDTQYF.

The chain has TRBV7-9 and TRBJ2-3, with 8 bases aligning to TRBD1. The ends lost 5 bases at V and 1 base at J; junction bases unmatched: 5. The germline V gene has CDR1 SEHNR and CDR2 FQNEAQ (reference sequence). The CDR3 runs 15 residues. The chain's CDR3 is CASSPSRGRTDTQYF. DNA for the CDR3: TGTGCCAGCAGCCCTTCCAGGGGGCGCACAGATACGCAGTATTTT.

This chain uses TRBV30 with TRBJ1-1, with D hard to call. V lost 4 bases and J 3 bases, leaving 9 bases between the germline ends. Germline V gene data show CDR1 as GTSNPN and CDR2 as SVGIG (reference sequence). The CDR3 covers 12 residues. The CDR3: CAWKRVYTEAFF. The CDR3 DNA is TGTGCCTGGAAGAGGGTGTACACTGAAGCTTTCTTT.

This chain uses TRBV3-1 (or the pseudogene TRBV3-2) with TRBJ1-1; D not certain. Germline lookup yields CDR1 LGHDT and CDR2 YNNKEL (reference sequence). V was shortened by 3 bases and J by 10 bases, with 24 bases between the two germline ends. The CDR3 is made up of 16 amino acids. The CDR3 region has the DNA TGTGCCAGCAGCCACGATGGGCTTACAACGGCCCGAAGAGCTTTCTTT. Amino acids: CASSHDGLTTARRAFF.

The CDR3 loop reads CASSLAASGNYEQYV. In nucleotides, the CDR3 is TGTGCCAGCAGCTTAGCGGCTAGCGGGAACTACGAGCAGTACGTC. The chain links TRBV7-8 to TRBJ2-7; 9 bases are shared with TRBD2. V shed 0 bases, J shed 3 bases, and the junction held 3 bases outside the gene matches. CDR1 is SGHVS, CDR2 FQNEAQ, per germline. The CDR3 has 15 residues.

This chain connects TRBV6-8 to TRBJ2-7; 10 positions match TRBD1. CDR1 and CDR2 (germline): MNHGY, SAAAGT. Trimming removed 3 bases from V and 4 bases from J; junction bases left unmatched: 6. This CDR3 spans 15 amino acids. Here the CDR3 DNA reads TGTGCCAGCAGTTATCCGGGACAGGGGATATACGAGCAGTACGTC. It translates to CASSYPGQGIYEQYV.

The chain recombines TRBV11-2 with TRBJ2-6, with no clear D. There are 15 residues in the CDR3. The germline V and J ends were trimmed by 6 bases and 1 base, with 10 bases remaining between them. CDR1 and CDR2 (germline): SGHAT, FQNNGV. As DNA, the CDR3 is TGTGCCAGCAGAGACTTTGGGTCTGGGGCCAACGTCCTGACTTTC. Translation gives CASRDFGSGANVLTF. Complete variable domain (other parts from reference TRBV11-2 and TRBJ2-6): EAGVAQSPRYKIIEKRQSVAFWCNPISGHATLYWYQQILGQGPKLLIQFQNNGVVDDSQLPKDRFSAERLKGVDSTLKIQPAKLEDSAVYLCASRDFGSGANVLTFGAGSRLTVL.

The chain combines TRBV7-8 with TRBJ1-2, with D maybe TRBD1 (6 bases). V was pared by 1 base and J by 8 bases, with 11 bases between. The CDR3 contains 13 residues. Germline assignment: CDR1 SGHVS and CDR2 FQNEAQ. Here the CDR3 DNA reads TGTGCCAGCAGCTTAGGAGGGGGTGGCGGCTACACCTTC. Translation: CASSLGGGGGYTF. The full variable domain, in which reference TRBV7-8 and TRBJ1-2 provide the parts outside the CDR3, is GAGVSQSPRYKVAKRGQDVALRCDPISGHVSLFWYQQALGQGPEFLTYFQNEAQLDKSGLPSDRFFAERPEGSVSTLKIQRTQQEDSAVYLCASSLGGGGGYTFGSGTRLTVV.

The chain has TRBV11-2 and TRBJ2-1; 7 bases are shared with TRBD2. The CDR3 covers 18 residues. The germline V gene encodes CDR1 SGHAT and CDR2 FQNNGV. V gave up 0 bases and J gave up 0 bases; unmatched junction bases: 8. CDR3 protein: CASSLEASGRSSYNEQFF. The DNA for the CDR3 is TGTGCCAGCAGCTTAGAGGCTAGCGGACGGAGCTCCTACAATGAGCAGTTCTTC.

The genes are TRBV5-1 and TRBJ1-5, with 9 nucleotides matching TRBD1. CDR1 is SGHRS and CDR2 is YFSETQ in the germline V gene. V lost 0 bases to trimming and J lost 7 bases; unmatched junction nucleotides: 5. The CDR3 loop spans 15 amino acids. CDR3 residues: CASSLDGTGKQPQHF. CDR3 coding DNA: TGCGCCAGCAGCTTGGACGGGACAGGGAAACAGCCCCAGCATTTT.

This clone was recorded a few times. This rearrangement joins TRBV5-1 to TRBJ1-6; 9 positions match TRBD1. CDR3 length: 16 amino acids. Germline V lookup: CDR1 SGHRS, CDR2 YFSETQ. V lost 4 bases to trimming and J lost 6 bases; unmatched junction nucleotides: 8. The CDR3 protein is CASSPNQGQGNSPLHF. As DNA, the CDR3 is TGCGCCAGCAGCCCCAATCAGGGACAGGGTAATTCACCCCTCCACTTT.

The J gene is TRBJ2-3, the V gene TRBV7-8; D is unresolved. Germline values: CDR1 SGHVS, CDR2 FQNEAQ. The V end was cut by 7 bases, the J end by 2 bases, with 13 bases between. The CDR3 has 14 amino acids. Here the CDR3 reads CASTTGRSTDTQYF. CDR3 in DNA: TGTGCCAGCACCACTGGTCGTTCCACAGATACGCAGTATTTT.

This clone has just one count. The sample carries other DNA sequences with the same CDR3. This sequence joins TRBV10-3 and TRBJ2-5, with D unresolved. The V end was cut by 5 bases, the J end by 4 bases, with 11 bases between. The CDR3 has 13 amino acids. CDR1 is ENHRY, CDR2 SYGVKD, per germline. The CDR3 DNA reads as TGTGCCATCAGTCAGGAAGGCAGAGAGACCCAGTACTTC. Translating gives CAISQEGRETQYF.

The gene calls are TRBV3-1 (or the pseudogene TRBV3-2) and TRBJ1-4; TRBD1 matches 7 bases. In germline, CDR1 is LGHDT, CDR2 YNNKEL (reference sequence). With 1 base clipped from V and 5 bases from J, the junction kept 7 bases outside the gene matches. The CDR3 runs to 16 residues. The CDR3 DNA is TGTGCCAGCAGCCAAGCCGGGGACAGTATGAATGAAAAACTGTTTTTT. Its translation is CASSQAGDSMNEKLFF.

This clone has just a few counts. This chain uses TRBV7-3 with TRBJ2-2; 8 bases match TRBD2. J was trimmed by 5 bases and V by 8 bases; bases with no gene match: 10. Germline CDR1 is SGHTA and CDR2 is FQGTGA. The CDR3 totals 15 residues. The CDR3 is CASSAASGHTGELFF. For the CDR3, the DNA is TGTGCCAGCTCCGCGGCTAGCGGGCATACCGGGGAGCTGTTTTTT.